This T cell receptor beta chain was identified in a study of regulatory T cells in long-lasting Graves disease. Study overall: Antithyroid drugs had been taken under 3 months by newly diagnosed Graves' patients.

With iRepertoire HTBI primers and Arm-PCR of CDR3 regions, TCR beta libraries were built. Using its own MiXCR run on the multiplex PCR reads, TCRdb lists one record per CDR3 protein. The table records around 250,000 distinct CDR3 sequences, under 20% of them present only once. The CDR3 consists of 14 residues. J lost 5 bases, V lost 8 bases, and 8 bases had no gene match. The germline CDR1 and CDR2 sequences are MNHNS and SASEGT. Time point given: newly diagnosed GD, antithyroid drugs for less than 3 months. The authors made the TCR library using RNA they extracted from PBMCs. There are a few counts of this clonotype. These records were also assigned to another study, of T cells in Graves' hyperthyroidism and ophthalmopathy.

The sequence came from a woman aged 25-40 years with Graves disease. Source: peripheral blood mononuclear cells (PBMCs), taken at new diagnosis, from a patient treated with antithyroid drugs. The chain recombines TRBV6-1 with TRBJ1-1; 10 bases map to TRBD1. The CDR3 DNA is TGTGCCAGCCGGATGACAGGGGGCGGAACTGAAGCTTTCTTT. Its protein is CASRMTGGGTEAFF.